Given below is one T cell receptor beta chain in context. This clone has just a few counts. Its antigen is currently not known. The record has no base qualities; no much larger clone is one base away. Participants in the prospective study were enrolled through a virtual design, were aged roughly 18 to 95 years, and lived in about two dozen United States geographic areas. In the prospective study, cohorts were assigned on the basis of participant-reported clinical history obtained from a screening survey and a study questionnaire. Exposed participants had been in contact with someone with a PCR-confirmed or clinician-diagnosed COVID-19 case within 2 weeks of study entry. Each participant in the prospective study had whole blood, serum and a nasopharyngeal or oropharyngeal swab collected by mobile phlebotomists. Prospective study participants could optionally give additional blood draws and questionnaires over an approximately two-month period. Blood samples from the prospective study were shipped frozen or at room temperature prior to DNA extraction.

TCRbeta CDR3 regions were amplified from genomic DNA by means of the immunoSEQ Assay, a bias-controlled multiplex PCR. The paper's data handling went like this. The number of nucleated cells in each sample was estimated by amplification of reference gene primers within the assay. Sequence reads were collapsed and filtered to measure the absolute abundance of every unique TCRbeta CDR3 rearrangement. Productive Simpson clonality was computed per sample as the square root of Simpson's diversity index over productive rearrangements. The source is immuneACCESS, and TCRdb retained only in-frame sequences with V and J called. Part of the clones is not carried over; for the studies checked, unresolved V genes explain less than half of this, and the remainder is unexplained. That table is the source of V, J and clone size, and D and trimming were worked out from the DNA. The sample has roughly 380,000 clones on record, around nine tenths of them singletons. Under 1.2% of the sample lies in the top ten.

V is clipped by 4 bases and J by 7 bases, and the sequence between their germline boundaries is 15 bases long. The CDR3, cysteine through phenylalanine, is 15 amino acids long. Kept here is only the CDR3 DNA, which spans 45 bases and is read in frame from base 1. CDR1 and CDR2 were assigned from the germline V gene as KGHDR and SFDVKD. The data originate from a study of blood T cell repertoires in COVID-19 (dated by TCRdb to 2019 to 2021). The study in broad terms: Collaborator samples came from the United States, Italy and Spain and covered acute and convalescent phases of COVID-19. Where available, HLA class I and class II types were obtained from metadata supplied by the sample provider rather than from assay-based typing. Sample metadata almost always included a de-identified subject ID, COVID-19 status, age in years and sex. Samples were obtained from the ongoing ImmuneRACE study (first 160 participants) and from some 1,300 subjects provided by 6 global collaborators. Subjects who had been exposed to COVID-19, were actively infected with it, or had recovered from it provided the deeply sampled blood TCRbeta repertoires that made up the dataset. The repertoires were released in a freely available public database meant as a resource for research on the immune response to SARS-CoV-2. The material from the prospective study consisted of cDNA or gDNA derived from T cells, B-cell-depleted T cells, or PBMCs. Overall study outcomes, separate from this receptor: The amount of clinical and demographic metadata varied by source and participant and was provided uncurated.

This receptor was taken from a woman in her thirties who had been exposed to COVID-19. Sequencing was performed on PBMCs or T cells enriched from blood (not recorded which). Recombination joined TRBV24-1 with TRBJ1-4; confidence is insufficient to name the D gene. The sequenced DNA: TGTGCCACCAGTGACCACTACAAACAACCTGAAAAACTGTTTTTT. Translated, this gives CATSDHYKQPEKLFF.